The source of this T cell receptor (beta chain) is a study of early stage breast cancer tumors. Study background: Invasive lobular carcinomas made up four of 12 ER+/PR+/HER2- tumors.

Losses at the gene ends were 4 bases for V and 3 bases for J; bases not matched to a gene: 4. Germline assignment: CDR1 SGHRS and CDR2 YFSETQ. The CDR3 has 14 residues. A word on this clone: No antigen is known for it.

Each sample had two DNA replicates, 0.5 to 0.65 ug blood or roughly 1.6 ug tissue. Some clones are missing from TCRdb's copy, which holds only in-frame ones; the method was immunoSEQ multiplex PCR. The sample includes 45,000 to 50,000 clones, roughly 80% seen only once; the top ten take around 1.3%. Study results and limitations: Tumors had roughly 2.6-fold higher T cell density than normal breast.

The TCR comes from a person aged 45-60 years with breast cancer. The V gene is TRBV5-1, the J gene TRBJ2-7, with 10 bases matching TRBD2. Sequenced input: blood. CDR3 region: CASSQLAGNYEQYF. In DNA form, the CDR3 reads TGCGCCAGCAGCCAACTAGCGGGGAACTACGAGCAGTACTTC.